A single sample is the source of the 24 T cell receptor beta chains below, sequenced in a study of cytomegalovirus exposure and HLA in healthy donors. This table comes from immunoSEQ multiplex PCR, and its TCRdb copy is limited to in-frame clones, with some not included. The sample has around 300,000 clones, roughly 88% seen once. The sequenced material came from PBMCs. Receptors originate from a woman under 30 in good health and CMV-seronegative.

J is TRBJ2-5 and V is TRBV2; possible D gene TRBD2, 5 bases. The V gene lost 3 bases and the J gene lost 10 bases, with 12 bases spanning the gap. The CDR3 contains 12 residues. CDR1 and CDR2 from the germline V gene are SNHLY and FYNNEI. The CDR3 nucleotides read TGTGCCAGCAGTGACCTTCGGAGCGGCCAGTACTTC. Translated, it gives CASSDLRSGQYF.

This clone was seen once. The chain recombines TRBV5-1 with TRBJ2-2; 9 bases agree with TRBD2. The CDR3 is 18 amino acids. The germline CDR1 and CDR2 sequences are SGHRS and YFSETQ. V gave up 3 bases and J gave up 0 bases; unmatched junction bases: 9. The CDR3: CASSYFLSSGTNTGELFF. The DNA of the CDR3 is TGCGCCAGCAGCTACTTTCTCTCTAGCGGGACGAACACCGGGGAGCTGTTTTTT.

The CDR3 protein is CASSIDTQGAYEQYF. The DNA for the CDR3 is TGTGCCAGTAGTATAGATACGCAGGGGGCCTACGAGCAGTACTTC. The V gene is TRBV19, the J gene TRBJ2-7; 7 positions match TRBD1. Germline CDR1 LNHDA, CDR2 SQIVND (reference sequence). V dropped 0 bases and J dropped 2; count of bases not matched to a gene: 4. This CDR3 spans 15 amino acids.

V and J are TRBV29-1 and TRBJ2-2; possibly TRBD2 for D (6 bases). Germline V gives CDR1 SQVTM, CDR2 ANQGSEA. V was trimmed by 6 bases and J by 0 bases, leaving 11 bases between them. The CDR3 runs 14 residues. The CDR3 loop reads CSVGTYANTGELFF. The CDR3 bases are TGCAGCGTCGGGACTTACGCGAACACCGGGGAGCTGTTTTTT.

The rearrangement links TRBV7-8 to TRBJ2-1, with D uncertain. The germline gives CDR1 SGHVS, CDR2 FQNEAQ. The V and J ends lost 1 base and 9 bases respectively, with 16 bases between them. The CDR3 is 15 residues long. CDR3 protein: CASSLVPNRLREQFF. The CDR3 DNA sequence: TGTGCCAGCAGCTTAGTACCTAACCGGTTACGTGAGCAGTTCTTC. Together with reference TRBV7-8 and TRBJ2-1, the CDR3 gives the full variable domain: GAGVSQSPRYKVAKRGQDVALRCDPISGHVSLFWYQQALGQGPEFLTYFQNEAQLDKSGLPSDRFFAERPEGSVSTLKIQRTQQEDSAVYLCASSLVPNRLREQFFGPGTRLTVL.

The CDR3, as DNA: TGTGCCAGCAGCTTAATTCCGGGAGGCGGCACAGATACGCAGTATTTT. Translated, it gives CASSLIPGGGTDTQYF. J is TRBJ2-3 and V is TRBV7-3, with 7 bases fitting TRBD2. The CDR3 loop spans 16 amino acids. Germline-derived CDR1 and CDR2 are SGHTA and FQGTGA. The J segment lost 1 base and the V segment lost 1 base, leaving 5 bases of the junction unmatched.

A single count supports this clone. The J gene is TRBJ2-1, the V gene TRBV30; 11 bases are shared with TRBD2. The germline V gene has CDR1 GTSNPN and CDR2 SVGIG (reference sequence). The CDR3 totals 15 residues. The ends lost 0 bases at V and 7 bases at J; junction bases unmatched: 5. The CDR3, as DNA: TGTGCCTGGAGTGTACTAGCGGGAGTCGGGAATGAGCAGTTCTTC. Protein: CAWSVLAGVGNEQFF.

This clone was observed once. The chain has TRBV4-1 and TRBJ2-3; 9 bases align to TRBD2. The germline V gene encodes CDR1 MGHRA and CDR2 YSYEKL. The V gene end was trimmed by 0 bases and the J gene end by 1 base; junction bases not matched to a gene: 5. This CDR3 comprises 17 residues. The CDR3 loop is CASSQDLGGRGTDTQYF. The CDR3 DNA follows: TGCGCCAGCAGCCAAGATCTCGGCGGGAGGGGCACAGATACGCAGTATTTT.

The chain employs TRBV4-2 and TRBJ2-7, with 10 positions matching TRBD2. Germline V lookup: CDR1 LGHNA, CDR2 YNFKEQ. This CDR3 contains 15 residues. Germline trimming cut 3 bases from V and 0 bases from J; bases unmatched to any gene: 2. CDR3 region: CASSQSSGSSYEQYF. CDR3 in DNA: TGTGCCAGCAGCCAGTCTAGCGGGAGCTCCTACGAGCAGTACTTC.

V gene TRBV7-9 combines with J gene TRBJ1-4, with 7 bases that match TRBD1. Germline V CDR1 and CDR2: SEHNR, FQNEAQ (reference sequence). V gave up 5 bases and J gave up 5 bases; unmatched junction bases: 2. The CDR3 runs to 13 residues. CDR3 coding DNA: TGTGCCAGCAGCCCACAGGGGAATGAAAAACTGTTTTTT. Its translation is CASSPQGNEKLFF.

The chain recombines TRBV2 with TRBJ2-2; TRBD1 agrees at 11 bases. Looked up from germline, CDR1 is SNHLY and CDR2 is FYNNEI. V was clipped by 3 bases and J by 4 bases; unmatched bases: 4. This CDR3 region has 16 residues. Here the CDR3 DNA reads TGTGCCAGCAGTGACCCGGGACAGGGGGGCACCGGGGAGCTGTTTTTT. It encodes CASSDPGQGGTGELFF.

This chain links TRBV28 with TRBJ2-5; 15 positions match TRBD2. CDR3 length: 18 residues. Germline lookup yields CDR1 MDHEN and CDR2 SYDVKM. V dropped 6 bases and J dropped 5; count of bases not matched to a gene: 13. Written as DNA, the CDR3 is TGTGCCAGCAGGGGGGGACTAGCGGGAGGAGGGACGGGCGAGACCCAGTACTTC. This codes for CASRGGLAGGGTGETQYF.

V gene TRBV28 combines with J gene TRBJ2-5; D unresolved. V lost 5 bases to trimming and J lost 5 bases, with 6 bases between them. This CDR3 has 11 amino acids. Germline lookup yields CDR1 MDHEN and CDR2 SYDVKM. The CDR3 DNA follows: TGTGCCAGCAGTCCTCGGGAGACCCAGTACTTC. Protein sequence: CASSPRETQYF.

The rearrangement joins TRBV28 to TRBJ2-5, with 10 bases fitting TRBD2. V gave up 6 bases and J gave up 5 bases; unmatched junction bases: 9. The germline CDR1 and CDR2 sequences are MDHEN and SYDVKM. The CDR3 is 15 amino acids. The CDR3 spells CASSLSGRAGETQYF. The CDR3, as DNA: TGTGCCAGCAGCCTAAGCGGGAGGGCCGGGGAGACCCAGTACTTC.

The chain carries TRBV6-6 and TRBJ1-3; maybe TRBD1 (5 bases). Germline V lookup: CDR1 MNHNY, CDR2 SVGAGI (reference sequence). The CDR3 contains 14 residues. Trimming removed 5 bases from V and 3 bases from J, with 11 bases in between. The CDR3 spells CASSATGGGNTIYF. The DNA for the CDR3 is TGTGCCAGCAGTGCGACGGGGGGTGGAAACACCATATATTTT.

The chain links TRBV18 to TRBJ2-7; TRBD2 aligns across 9 bases. The CDR3 spans 17 residues. CDR1 and CDR2 from the germline V gene are KGHSH and LQKENI. The V and J ends lost 2 bases and 6 bases, in that order; junction bases with no gene match: 14. DNA for the CDR3: TGTGCCAGCTCACCAGAACGGGTGATAGCGGGAGTAGGCGAGCAGTACTTC. Translated: CASSPERVIAGVGEQYF.

The CDR3 nucleotides read TGTGCCAGCAGCTTCGTACAGGGGTACGAGCAGTACTTC. Encoded protein: CASSFVQGYEQYF. The chain has TRBV5-5 and TRBJ2-7; TRBD1 agrees at 7 bases. The CDR3 length is 13 residues. The J segment lost 4 bases and the V segment lost 2 bases, leaving 3 bases of the junction unmatched. CDR1 is SGHKS and CDR2 is YYEKEE in the germline V gene (reference sequence).

The chain couples TRBV6-5 to TRBJ1-1; 11 bases match TRBD1. Germline loops: CDR1 MNHEY, CDR2 SVGAGI. The CDR3 totals 14 residues. The V gene end was trimmed by 4 bases and the J gene end by 4 bases; junction bases not matched to a gene: 2. CDR3 sequence reads: CASSSDRGPTEAFF. The CDR3 bases are TGTGCCAGCAGTTCGGACAGGGGGCCCACTGAAGCTTTCTTT.

This chain uses TRBV29-1 with TRBJ2-3, with 10 bases lining up with TRBD1. J was trimmed by 5 bases and V by 6 bases; bases with no gene match: 8. The CDR3 is made up of 14 amino acids. Germline assignment: CDR1 SQVTM and CDR2 ANQGSEA. The CDR3 loop is CSVPGQGSLDTQYF. CDR3 coding DNA: TGCAGCGTCCCGGGACAGGGGTCGTTAGATACGCAGTATTTT.

Here the CDR3 reads CASSPRDRGTNYGYTF. CDR3 DNA: TGTGCCAGCAGCCCGCGGGACAGGGGAACTAACTATGGCTACACCTTC. The rearrangement joins TRBV7-8 to TRBJ1-2, with 10 bases that match TRBD1. The length of the CDR3 is 16 residues. Germline-derived CDR1 and CDR2 are SGHVS and FQNEAQ. Trimming removed 5 bases from V and 0 bases from J; junction bases left unmatched: 6.

The rearrangement uses TRBV15 and TRBJ2-6; D uncertain. Germline-derived CDR1 and CDR2 are LNHNV and YYDKDF (reference sequence). The CDR3 runs to 15 residues. The germline V and J ends were trimmed by 1 base and 0 bases, with 4 bases remaining between them. The CDR3 DNA sequence: TGTGCCACCAGCAGAGGGAGCTCTGGGGCCAACGTCCTGACTTTC. Amino acids: CATSRGSSGANVLTF.

The chain is built from TRBV5-1 and TRBJ2-1; no reliable D call. V shed 4 bases and J shed 5 bases, with 13 bases lying between them. The germline V gene encodes CDR1 SGHRS and CDR2 YFSETQ. This CDR3 comprises 14 residues. The CDR3 spells CASSQDNRHNEQFF. DNA of the CDR3: TGCGCCAGCAGCCAGGATAACCGGCACAATGAGCAGTTCTTC.

The V gene is TRBV4-1, the J gene TRBJ2-3, with 8 nucleotides matching TRBD2. This CDR3 is 17 amino acids long. Germline V gene sequence: CDR1 MGHRA, CDR2 YSYEKL. Trimming at V came to 8 bases and at J to 2 bases, leaving 15 bases not matched to a gene. The CDR3 nucleotides read TGCGCCAGCGGGGGTGACGGGAGGGCCAGGGCCACAGATACGCAGTATTTT. This translates into CASGGDGRARATDTQYF.

Here the CDR3 DNA reads TGTGCCAGCAGCGTAGGTATGTCCCTGGGACAGGGGGCCTACGAGCAGTACTTC. Its translation: CASSVGMSLGQGAYEQYF. The chain joins TRBV9 to TRBJ2-7; 11 bases line up with TRBD1. The V segment lost 0 bases and the J segment 2 bases; nucleotides outside the gene matches: 10. The CDR3 is made up of 18 amino acids. Germline V lookup: CDR1 SGDLS, CDR2 YYNGEE.